This paragraph covers one T cell receptor (beta chain) sequence. This clonotype showed up just a few times. The antigen this receptor binds is unknown. Qualities for individual bases were not recorded, and no much larger clone is one base off. The receptor library was made with 5' RACE. For sequencing, a NextSeq 500 was employed. Unique molecular identifiers were attached to individual cDNA molecules in the TCR library protocol so that sequencing error and PCR bias could be corrected. Both TCR alpha and beta chains were sequenced, and tight co-correlation was observed between alpha and beta sequence abundances in each sample. The paper's data handling went like this. V gene, J gene and CDR3 annotation of TCR sequences was performed with Decombinator V4. Expanded TCRs were defined as changing significantly between any two time points under a Poisson model with p below 0.0001. TCR abundances were normalised to the total number of TCRs sequenced per sample and expressed as counts per million. MAIT TCRs were defined by TRAV1-2 paired with TRAJ12, TRAJ20 or TRAJ33, and iNKT TCRs by TRAV10 paired with TRAJ18. VDJdb, accessed 1 November 2021, was searched for CMV, EBV and SARS-CoV-2 annotated TCRs, with TCRs annotated for multiple antigens excluded. The public reads were quality trimmed at Q25 with fastp and then assembled into clones with MiXCR by TCRdb, keeping productive beta chains. Under each unique CDR3 protein, matching rows form one entry showing the most common genes and DNA. The V and J calls were not made by the authors but by TCRdb's processing. This sample holds roughly 64,000 distinct CDR3 sequences; about 10% were observed only once. The ten largest clones add up to around an eighth of the sample.

Taken from the germline V gene (reference sequence), the CDR1 and CDR2 loops are DFQATT and SNEGSKA. V has 6 bases trimmed and J has 1 base trimmed; junction bases matching no gene number 7. From cysteine to phenylalanine, the CDR3 is 15 amino acids long. Just CDR3 DNA is preserved here, 45 bases in frame from base 1. The study was a case-control design nested within a healthcare worker cohort in London, UK, with weekly nasopharyngeal swab PCR tests and blood sampling. Healthcare workers were enrolled in the week of the UK lockdown, from 23 to 31 March 2020, and were followed every week for up to 16 weeks. This entry is derived from a study of early T cells in non-severe SARS-CoV-2 infection (dated by TCRdb to about 2021). As for the study more broadly: Because TCR sequencing relied on bulk RNA taken from unsorted whole blood, pairing of alpha and beta chains was not possible. General conclusions and limits of the study: VDJdb matching was skewed toward anti-spike CD8 responses, so virus-specific expansions were likely underestimated and private and CD4 specificities were missed.

The rearranged chain carries TRBV20-1 and TRBJ2-3; 10 bases in between match TRBD2. The sequenced sample was whole blood, obtained at baseline. The sequence came from an adult who was a healthcare worker with PCR-confirmed SARS-CoV-2 infection or an uninfected control (not recorded which). The DNA is TGCAGTGCAACTCCTAGCGGGAGAGGCACAGATACGCAGTATTTT. This sequence encodes CSATPSGRGTDTQYF.